This T cell receptor beta chain was sequenced during a study of T cell repertoires in cytomegalovirus infection. At the level of the study: The study used recently identified HLA-C-restricted and well-studied HLA-B-restricted CMV epitopes. Through public TCR beta signatures, both CMV infection and matching HLA type were indicated.

A note on this clonotype: Its matching antigen is unknown.

In TCRdb, the reads were re-called with MiXCR into one record per CDR3 protein. The sample consists of hundreds of thousands of distinct CDR3 sequences, approximately 32% of them appearing once. The CDR3 extends over 13 amino acids. With 5 bases removed from V and 4 bases from J, the gap between germline ends came to 9 bases. Looked up from germline, CDR1 is SGDLS and CDR2 is YYNGEE. The starting material was cultured CD8+ T cells from PBMCs, obtained from culture after CMV antigen stimulation. This clonotype was sampled from a human donor in good health (CMV status not recorded). Some clones in this sample may be carry-over from other donors' samples. This chain uses TRBV9 with TRBJ2-2; D unclear. The CDR3 loop reads CASRYAGTGELFF. CDR3 nucleotide sequence: TGTGCCAGCAGGTACGCAGGCACCGGGGAGCTGTTTTTT. Looking up the rest from reference TRBV9 and TRBJ2-2 gives the full variable domain: DSGVTQTPKHLITATGQRVTLRCSPRSGDLSVYWYQQSLDQGLQFLIQYYNGEERAKGNILERFSAQQFPDLHSELNLSSLELGDSALYFCASRYAGTGELFFGEGSRLTVL.